This TCR beta chain appears in the sequencing data of a study of T-cell reconstitution after alpha-beta-depleted transplantation in children. Study-wide findings and caveats: It was reported that alpha-beta T cells came from several hundred expanded graft clones (about two months after transplant). One year after transplant, T-cell counts and diversity came mostly from newly produced T cells.

The V gene end was trimmed by 0 bases and the J gene end by 2 bases; junction bases not matched to a gene: 2. This CDR3 has 15 residues. Germline V lookup: CDR1 LGHNA, CDR2 YNFKEQ. Researchers prepared the TCRbeta library using unique molecular identifiers, the study reports. TCRdb redid the calling of the PCR reads with MiXCR, one entry per CDR3 protein. Here the sample spans about a million distinct CDR3 sequences, under 30% being singletons. On this clonotype: Its antigen remains unknown.

This sample comprised PBMCs, mostly from graft donor cells, obtained 360 days after TCRalphabeta/CD19-depleted stem cell transplant. This TCR derives from a boy in the first two years of life who had a stem cell transplant for SCID, so the T cells may come from the graft donor. This rearrangement joins TRBV4-2 to TRBJ2-3; 7 nucleotides agree with TRBD2. CDR3 DNA: TGTGCCAGCAGCCAAGAGCGGGACTACACAGATACGCAGTATTTT. Its translation: CASSQERDYTDTQYF.